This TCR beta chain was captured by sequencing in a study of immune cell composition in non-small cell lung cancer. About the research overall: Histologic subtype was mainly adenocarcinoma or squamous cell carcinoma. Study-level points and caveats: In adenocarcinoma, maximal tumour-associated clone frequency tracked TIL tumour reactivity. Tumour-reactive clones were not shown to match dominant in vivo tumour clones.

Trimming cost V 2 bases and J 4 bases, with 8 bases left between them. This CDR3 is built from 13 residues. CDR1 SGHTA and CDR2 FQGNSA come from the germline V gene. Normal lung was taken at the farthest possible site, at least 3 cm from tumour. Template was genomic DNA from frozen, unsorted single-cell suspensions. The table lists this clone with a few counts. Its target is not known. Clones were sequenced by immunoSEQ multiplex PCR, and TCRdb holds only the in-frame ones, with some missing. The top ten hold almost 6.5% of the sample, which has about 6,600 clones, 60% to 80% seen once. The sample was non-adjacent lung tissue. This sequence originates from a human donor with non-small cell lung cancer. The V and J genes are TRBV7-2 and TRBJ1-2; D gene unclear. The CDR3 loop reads CASSLPGSYGYTF. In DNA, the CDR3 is TGTGCCAGCAGCTTACCGGGGAGCTATGGCTACACCTTC.